These T cell receptor beta chains were read from a single sample in a study of T cell changes during pregnancy in multiple sclerosis. Produced via immunoSEQ multiplex PCR; TCRdb's table is partial and in-frame only. The sample consists of about 93,000 clones, 85% to 95% of them appearing once. The source was peripheral blood, collected after pregnancy. These receptors were taken from a female donor with multiple sclerosis, enrolled in a pregnancy study. The CDR3 runs from the conserved cysteine through the conserved F or W. D genes are given only for firm matches. The size field is filled for only some rows; it gives once, few, many or a size class.

j_gene	d_gene	abundance	v_gene	CDR3aa	CDR3nt
TRBJ1-3	-	-	TRBV6-1	CASSVAAGDTIYF	TGTGCCAGCAGTGTGGCGGCCGGGGACACCATATATTTT
TRBJ1-4	-	-	TRBV6-1	CASSDRPTNEKLFF	TGTGCCAGCAGTGACAGGCCAACTAATGAAAAACTGTTTTTT
TRBJ1-2	-	-	TRBV6-4	CASSDSAGPGYGYTF	TGTGCCAGCAGTGACTCGGCGGGACCTGGCTATGGCTACACCTTC
TRBJ1-3	TRBD1	-	TRBV30	CAWSVLWGQGNTIYF	TGTGCCTGGAGTGTCTTGTGGGGACAGGGGAACACCATATATTTT
TRBJ2-4	TRBD2	few	TRBV11-3	CASSLDQGGSGAQAKNIQYF	TGTGCCAGCAGCTTAGATCAGGGTGGCAGCGGGGCCCAAGCCAAAAACATTCAGTACTTC
TRBJ1-5	-	-	TRBV19	CASKVIDHGTLSNQPQHF	TGTGCCAGTAAGGTTATCGACCACGGGACACTGAGCAATCAGCCCCAGCATTTT
TRBJ2-3	-	-	TRBV5-1	CASSFQGPSTDTQYF	TGCGCCAGCAGCTTCCAGGGCCCTAGCACAGATACGCAGTATTTT
TRBJ2-7	TRBD2	-	TRBV9	CASSVGGGREQYF	TGTGCCAGCAGCGTCGGCGGGGGTCGGGAGCAGTACTTC
TRBJ1-1	TRBD1	-	TRBV5-4	CASSWTLAGDSEAFF	TGTGCCAGCAGCTGGACCCTGGCAGGGGACAGTGAAGCTTTCTTT
TRBJ2-7	TRBD2	-	TRBV27	CASGSLAGGFYEQYF	TGTGCCAGCGGCTCCCTCGCGGGAGGATTCTACGAGCAGTACTTC
TRBJ1-5	-	-	TRBV6-5	CASSPSVNQPQHF	TGTGCCAGCAGCCCTTCAGTGAATCAGCCCCAGCATTTT